The 10 T cell receptor beta chains given below trace back to one sample, sequenced in a study of T cells in Graves' hyperthyroidism and ophthalmopathy. The CDR3 regions of TCR beta were amplified from RNA transcripts. First-round RT-PCR targeting the TCR CDR3 was performed with the HTBI primer set. Each CDR3 protein is one row after TCRdb ran MiXCR on the multiplex PCR reads. This sample has about half a million distinct CDR3 sequences; around 22% occur once, and the top ten carry roughly 12%. Sequencing was performed on blood. The receptors here all came from a woman in her 30s with Graves' ophthalmopathy.

There are many counts of this clonotype. The V and J genes are TRBV2 and TRBJ2-7; 9 bases fit TRBD1. V shed 1 base, J shed 5 bases, and the junction held 6 bases outside the gene matches. CDR1 SNHLY and CDR2 FYNNEI come from the germline V gene. There are 15 residues in the CDR3. CDR3 residues: CASSEGRTGVHEQYF. For the CDR3, the DNA is TGTGCCAGCAGTGAAGGAAGGACAGGGGTCCACGAGCAGTACTTC. The whole variable domain, remainder taken from reference TRBV2 and TRBJ2-7, is EPEVTQTPSHQVTQMGQEVILRCVPISNHLYFYWYRQILGQKVEFLVSFYNNEISEKSEIFDDQFSVERPDGSNFTLKIRSTKLEDSAMYFCASSEGRTGVHEQYFGPGTRLTVT.

This clonotype has a count of ten or more. The J gene is TRBJ1-3, the V gene TRBV6-1; D gene uncertain. The CDR3 runs to 15 residues. The V end was cut by 4 bases, the J end by 0 bases, with 10 bases between. CDR1 is MNHNS and CDR2 is SASEGT in the germline V gene. CDR3 loop: CASSGQQSSGNTIYF. CDR3 bases: TGTGCCAGCAGTGGCCAACAGAGCTCTGGAAACACCATATATTTT.

There are many counts of this clonotype. The chain joins TRBV20-1 to TRBJ2-7; tentatively, D is TRBD2 (6 bases). This CDR3 comprises 13 residues. With 3 bases removed from V and 0 bases from J, the gap between germline ends came to 9 bases. Germline V CDR1 and CDR2: DFQATT, SNEGSKA (reference sequence). DNA for the CDR3: TGCAGTGCTAGTGCGGGGACCTCCTACGAGCAGTACTTC. It specifies CSASAGTSYEQYF.

This clonotype was recorded at least ten times. The chain combines TRBV2 with TRBJ1-1, with a weak D call TRBD1 (6 bases). CDR3 size: 12 residues. V lost 5 bases to trimming and J lost 9 bases, with 13 bases between them. CDR1 is SNHLY and CDR2 is FYNNEI in the germline V gene. The CDR3 DNA reads TGTGCCAGCAGTCCCCCGGGGGCGCAAGCTTTCTTT. This codes for CASSPPGAQAFF.

This clonotype was observed many times. This chain joins TRBV11-2 and TRBJ1-1; the D is unclear. The germline V gene has CDR1 SGHAT and CDR2 FQNNGV. V was shortened by 7 bases and J by 5 bases, with 14 bases between the two germline ends. This CDR3 spans 13 amino acids. Here the CDR3 DNA reads TGTGCCAGCACCTCCCTGAAGGAGACTGAAGCTTTCTTT. Its translation: CASTSLKETEAFF.

The chain uses TRBV29-1 and TRBJ2-7, with D perhaps matching TRBD1 (5 bases). The CDR3 loop spans 14 amino acids. Germline V gene data show CDR1 as SQVTM and CDR2 as ANQGSEA. The V and J ends lost 7 bases and 1 base respectively, with 17 bases between them. The CDR3 sequence: CSALPTGDSYEQYF. The CDR3, as DNA: TGCAGCGCTCTGCCCACAGGAGATTCCTACGAGCAGTACTTC.

This clonotype was detected many times. V usage is TRBV7-9 and J usage is TRBJ1-5; possibly TRBD1 for D (6 bases). CDR1 SEHNR and CDR2 FQNEAQ come from the germline V gene (reference sequence). The CDR3 extends over 14 amino acids. Trimming left V 4 bases short and J 7 bases short, with 14 bases between. The CDR3 is CASSSSGAQQPQHF. Written as DNA, the CDR3 is TGTGCCAGCAGCTCCTCAGGGGCTCAGCAGCCCCAGCATTTT.

This clonotype was recorded once. The gene calls are TRBV6-1 and TRBJ1-2; D is unresolved. Germline lookup yields CDR1 MNHNS and CDR2 SASEGT. CDR3 length: 14 amino acids. The ends were cut back, 0 bases at V and 8 bases at J, with 13 bases in the middle. In nucleotides, the CDR3 is TGTGCCAGCAGTGAAGCTCCGAGATCGGGAGGCTACACCTTC. Amino acid sequence: CASSEAPRSGGYTF.

This clonotype was counted ten times or more. The chain combines TRBV6-5 with TRBJ2-7, with D perhaps matching TRBD1 or TRBD2 (6 bases each). Germline V gene data show CDR1 as MNHEY and CDR2 as SVGAGI. V shed 7 bases and J shed 2 bases, with 12 bases lying between them. The CDR3 consists of 13 residues. CDR3 DNA sequence: TGTGCCAGCACTTGGAGGGGGACCTACGAGCAGTACTTC. Translation gives CASTWRGTYEQYF.

The table lists this clonotype with a few counts. V gene TRBV20-1 combines with J gene TRBJ2-5; no reliable D call. Trimming took 3 bases from V and 1 from J, leaving 9 bases between them. The CDR3 length is 13 residues. Germline V gives CDR1 DFQATT, CDR2 SNEGSKA (reference sequence). Written as DNA, the CDR3 is TGCAGTGCTAGCTGGCAGATCCAAGAGACCCAGTACTTC. Protein: CSASWQIQETQYF.